This is a list of T cell receptor beta chains from one sample in a study of low-dose radiotherapy and immunotherapy resistance in tumors. TCRdb independently ran MiXCR on the reads; one entry per CDR3 protein. The data show under 70,000 distinct CDR3 sequences, less than 25% seen once. This sample comprised PBMCs, obtained before treatment. All receptors come from a male donor with prostate cancer. CDR3s include the opening cysteine and the closing phenylalanine or tryptophan. Fields, in order: J gene, clone size, V gene, CDR3 protein. Clone size is given for some rows only: seen once, a few or many times, or a class if the clone is expanded.

TRBJ1-2 - TRBV12-3/TRBV12-4 CASRGTGTGTDGYTF
TRBJ1-1 - TRBV29-1 CSAGQGIVAEAFF
TRBJ1-4 many TRBV28 CASTLDRTNEKLFF
TRBJ2-7 - TRBV15 CATSQGQGVTYEQYF
TRBJ1-1 many TRBV28 CASSPGLRGPTEAFF
TRBJ1-5 - TRBV27 CASQRGGGPHQPQHF
TRBJ2-6 - TRBV27 CASLRGSAGANVLTF
TRBJ1-2 many TRBV30 CAWSEGSYGYTF
TRBJ1-1 - TRBV27 CASSPGRTEAFF
TRBJ2-7 many TRBV5-1 CASSLGSPYEQYF
TRBJ2-2 - TRBV6-6 CASSTPRGQGTGELFF
TRBJ1-1 - TRBV13 CATSRRATNTEAFF
TRBJ1-3 many TRBV12-3/TRBV12-4 CASSLGADGNTIYF
TRBJ2-1 - TRBV5-3 CASSTLRQGYNEQFF
TRBJ1-2 many TRBV30 CAWSFQGNYGYTF
TRBJ2-1 many TRBV9 CASSTRLAIYNEQFF
TRBJ2-1 - TRBV28 CASSSLSGGRDEQFF
TRBJ2-5 many TRBV5-4 CASSFGTSTIVQYF
TRBJ1-2 many TRBV20-1 CSVDALTVRGRGGYTF
TRBJ2-1 many TRBV30 CAWSTDLGTSGRANEQFF
TRBJ2-3 many TRBV7-9 CASSLPRQGLGTDTQYF
TRBJ2-2 - TRBV5-1 CASSARGGTNTGELFF